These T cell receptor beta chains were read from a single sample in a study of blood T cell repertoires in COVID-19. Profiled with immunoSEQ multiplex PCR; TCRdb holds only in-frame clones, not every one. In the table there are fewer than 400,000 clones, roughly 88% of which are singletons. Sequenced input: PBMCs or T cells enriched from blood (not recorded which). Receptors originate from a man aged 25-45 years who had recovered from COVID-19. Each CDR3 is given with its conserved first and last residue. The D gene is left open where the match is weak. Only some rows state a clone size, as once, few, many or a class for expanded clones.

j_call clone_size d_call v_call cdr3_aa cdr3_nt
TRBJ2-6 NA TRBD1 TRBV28 CASSPGTAAGANVLTF TGTGCCAGCAGTCCCGGGACAGCAGCTGGGGCCAACGTCCTGACTTTC
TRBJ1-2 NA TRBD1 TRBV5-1 CASSEQTGSKGYTF TGCGCCAGCAGCGAACAGACAGGGAGTAAAGGCTACACCTTC
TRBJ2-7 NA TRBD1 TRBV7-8 CASSLAGTGSYEQYF TGTGCCAGCAGCTTGGCCGGGACAGGTTCCTACGAGCAGTACTTC
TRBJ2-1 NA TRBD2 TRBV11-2 CASSPGLAGGPGDEQFF TGTGCCAGCAGCCCCGGGCTAGCGGGGGGTCCCGGGGATGAGCAGTTCTTC
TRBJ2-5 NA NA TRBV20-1 CSASWGFRGETQYF TGCAGTGCTAGTTGGGGGTTTAGGGGGGAGACCCAGTACTTC
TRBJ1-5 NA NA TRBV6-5 CASSLQGLGQPQHF TGTGCCAGCAGCCTGCAGGGTTTAGGTCAGCCCCAGCATTTT
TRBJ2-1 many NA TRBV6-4 CASSDRERGEQFF TGTGCCAGCAGTGACAGGGAAAGGGGTGAGCAGTTCTTC
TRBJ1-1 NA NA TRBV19 CASRSLQGLNTEAFF TGTGCCAGTAGGAGTCTACAGGGTTTGAACACTGAAGCTTTCTTT
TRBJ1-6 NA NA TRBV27 CASSLEAGQANSPLHF TGTGCCAGCAGTTTAGAGGCGGGGCAGGCTAATTCACCCCTCCACTTT
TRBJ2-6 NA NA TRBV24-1 CATSDPGPALSGANVLTF TGTGCCACCAGTGACCCAGGGCCAGCCCTCTCTGGGGCCAACGTCCTGACTTTC
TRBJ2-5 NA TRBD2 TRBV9 CASSVAGGYQETQYF TGTGCCAGCAGCGTAGCCGGGGGGTACCAAGAGACCCAGTACTTC
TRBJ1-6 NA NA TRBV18 CASSPPSGRDSPLHF TGTGCCAGCTCACCACCGTCAGGGAGGGATTCACCCCTCCACTTT
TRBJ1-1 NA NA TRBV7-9 CASSGQRNTEAFF TGTGCCAGCAGCGGACAGAGGAACACTGAAGCTTTCTTT
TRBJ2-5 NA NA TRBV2 CASNRVPQETQYF TGTGCCAGCAACAGGGTCCCTCAAGAGACCCAGTACTTC
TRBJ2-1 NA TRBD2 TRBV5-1 CASSPYGASGENNEQFF TGCGCCAGCAGTCCCTATGGGGCTAGCGGGGAAAACAATGAGCAGTTCTTC
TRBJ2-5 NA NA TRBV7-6 CASSPSRDYQETQYF TGTGCCAGCAGCCCCTCCCGGGACTACCAAGAGACCCAGTACTTC
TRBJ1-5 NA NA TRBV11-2 CASSLGVSQPQHF TGTGCCAGCAGCTTAGGAGTAAGTCAGCCCCAGCATTTT
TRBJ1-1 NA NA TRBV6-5 CASSPSKLLTEAFF TGTGCCAGCAGCCCCTCTAAACTCTTAACTGAAGCTTTCTTT
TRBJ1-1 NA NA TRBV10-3 CAIRYDPGGTEAFF TGTGCCATCAGGTACGACCCCGGGGGCACTGAAGCTTTCTTT
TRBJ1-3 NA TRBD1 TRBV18 CASSPVFGTGALASGNTIYF TGTGCCAGCTCACCAGTGTTCGGGACAGGGGCGCTTGCCTCTGGAAACACCATATATTTT
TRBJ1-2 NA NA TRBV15 CATSSEGTPYGYTF TGTGCCACCAGCAGCGAAGGGACACCCTATGGCTACACCTTC
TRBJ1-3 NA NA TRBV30 CAWSDYNSGNTIYF TGTGCCTGGAGTGACTACAACTCTGGAAACACCATATATTTT
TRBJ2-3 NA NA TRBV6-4 CASSQGTYSTDTQYF TGTGCCAGCAGTCAGGGGACCTACAGCACAGATACGCAGTATTTT
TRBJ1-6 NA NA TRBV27 CASSPGAGLNSPLHF TGTGCCAGCAGCCCTGGGGCAGGGTTAAATTCACCCCTCCACTTT
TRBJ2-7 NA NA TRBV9 CASSVDPGSYEQYF TGTGCCAGCAGCGTAGATCCGGGTTCCTACGAGCAGTACTTC
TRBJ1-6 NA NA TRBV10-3 CAISESQQAPPLHF TGTGCCATCAGTGAGAGCCAACAGGCGCCACCCCTCCACTTT
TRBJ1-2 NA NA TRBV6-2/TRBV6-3 CASSFEGYGYTF TGTGCCAGCAGTTTCGAGGGCTATGGCTACACCTTC
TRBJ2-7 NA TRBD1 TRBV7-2 CASGPSGTGAREQYF TGTGCCAGCGGCCCTTCCGGGACAGGGGCTAGAGAGCAGTACTTC
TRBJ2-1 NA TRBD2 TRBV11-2 CASSFLAGGNEQFF TGTGCCAGCAGCTTTCTAGCGGGGGGCAATGAGCAGTTCTTC
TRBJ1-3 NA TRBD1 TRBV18 CASSAGQGSGNTIYF TGTGCCAGCTCAGCGGGACAGGGCTCTGGAAACACCATATATTTT
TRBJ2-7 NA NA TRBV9 CASSVGLGQGNYEQYF TGTGCCAGCAGCGTAGGTCTTGGGCAGGGTAACTACGAGCAGTACTTC
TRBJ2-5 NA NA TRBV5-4 CASSPTPGNQETQYF TGTGCCAGCAGCCCAACCCCCGGGAATCAAGAGACCCAGTACTTC
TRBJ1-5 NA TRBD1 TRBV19 CASSIPRQGILGQPQHF TGTGCCAGTAGTATTCCGAGACAGGGAATTTTGGGTCAGCCCCAGCATTTT
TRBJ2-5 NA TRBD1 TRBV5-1 CASSSLTGTGGGETQYF TGCGCCAGCAGCTCCTTGACCGGGACAGGGGGCGGAGAGACCCAGTACTTC
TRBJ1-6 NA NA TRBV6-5 CASSSDNIRDSPLHF TGTGCCAGCAGTTCCGACAACATCAGGGATTCACCCCTCCACTTT
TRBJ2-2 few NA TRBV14 CASSQDLGHLSGELFF TGTGCCAGCAGCCAAGATTTGGGCCATCTTTCCGGGGAGCTGTTTTTT
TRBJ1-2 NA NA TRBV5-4 CASSQDRSNYGYTF TGTGCCAGCAGCCAAGACAGGTCTAACTATGGCTACACCTTC
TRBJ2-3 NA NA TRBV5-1 CASSRTSTDTQYF TGCGCCAGCAGCCGGACTAGCACAGATACGCAGTATTTT
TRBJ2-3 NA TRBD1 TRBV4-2 CASSQAGQAVDTQYF TGTGCCAGCAGCCAAGCCGGACAGGCAGTGGATACGCAGTATTTT
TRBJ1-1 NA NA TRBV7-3 CASSPGTSVKAFF TGTGCCAGCAGCCCTGGGACATCCGTGAAAGCTTTCTTT
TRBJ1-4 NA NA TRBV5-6 CASSLTRVTNEKLFF TGTGCCAGCAGCTTGACGAGGGTAACTAATGAAAAACTGTTTTTT
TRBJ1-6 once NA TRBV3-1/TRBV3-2 CASSQVNRVTYNSPLHF TGTGCCAGCAGCCAAGTGAACAGGGTTACCTATAATTCACCCCTCCACTTT
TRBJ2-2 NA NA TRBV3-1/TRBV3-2 CASSQRTGELFF TGTGCCAGCAGCCAGCGAACCGGGGAGCTGTTTTTT
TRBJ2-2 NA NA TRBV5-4 CASSLEQARDRLFF TGTGCCAGCAGCTTGGAACAGGCGCGAGACCGGCTGTTTTTT
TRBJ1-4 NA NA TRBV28 CASSFLAVWTVNNEKLFF TGTGCCAGCAGTTTTTTGGCCGTCTGGACAGTTAATAATGAAAAACTGTTTTTT
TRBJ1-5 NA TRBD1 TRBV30 CAWATGTAVEQPQHF TGTGCCTGGGCCACCGGGACAGCCGTGGAACAGCCCCAGCATTTT
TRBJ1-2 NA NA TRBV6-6 CASSGVSGGYGYTF TGTGCCAGCAGCGGAGTGTCGGGGGGGTATGGCTACACCTTC
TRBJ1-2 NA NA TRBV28 CASSRDDSYYGYTF TGTGCCAGCAGCCGAGACGACAGTTACTATGGCTACACCTTC
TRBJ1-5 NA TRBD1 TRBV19 CASSFLRDSFNQPQHF TGTGCCAGTAGTTTTTTACGGGACAGCTTCAATCAGCCCCAGCATTTT
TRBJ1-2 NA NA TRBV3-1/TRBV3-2 CASSQDGVAAGGYTF TGTGCCAGCAGCCAAGATGGTGTGGCGGCGGGAGGCTACACCTTC
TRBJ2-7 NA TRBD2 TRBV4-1 CASRQRIGGDSYEQYF TGCGCCAGCAGGCAAAGAATCGGGGGGGACTCCTACGAGCAGTACTTC
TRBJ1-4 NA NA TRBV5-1 CASSSSGATNEKLFF TGCGCCAGCAGCTCCTCAGGGGCAACTAATGAAAAACTGTTTTTT
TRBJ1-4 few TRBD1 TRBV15 CATSRGAETGATFGNEKLFF TGTGCCACCAGCAGAGGGGCGGAAACAGGGGCCACCTTTGGTAATGAAAAACTGTTTTTT
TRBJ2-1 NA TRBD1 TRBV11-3 CASSPGTGVNEQFF TGTGCCAGCAGCCCCGGGACAGGGGTCAATGAGCAGTTCTTC
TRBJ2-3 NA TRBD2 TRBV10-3 CATRGGPTDTQYF TGTGCCACGCGGGGGGGGCCCACAGATACGCAGTATTTT
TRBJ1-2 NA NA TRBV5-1 CASSPDEGSLGYTF TGCGCCAGCAGCCCCGATGAGGGTTCCCTTGGCTACACCTTC
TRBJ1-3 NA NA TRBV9 CASSVQAGSGNTIYF TGTGCCAGCAGCGTACAAGCCGGCTCTGGAAACACCATATATTTT